The source of this TCR beta chain is a study of T cells in Graves' hyperthyroidism and ophthalmopathy (dated by TCRdb to about 2019). As for the study more broadly: Peripheral blood samples were taken at the time of initial diagnosis, prior to any treatment. TCR V-J signatures able to tell the groups apart were searched for in a discovery cohort of approximately 95 patients, of whom roughly 42 had Graves' ophthalmopathy and under 65 had stable Graves' hyperthyroidism. After blood sampling, hyperthyroidism patients were treated with methimazole at a starting dose of 30 mg daily, and ophthalmopathy patients were treated with high-dose intravenous methylprednisolone. The study also compared thyroid tissue and blood T-cell repertoires from several Graves' hyperthyroidism patients. Whether ophthalmopathy could be predicted prospectively was tested in an independent validation cohort made up of about 20 hyperthyroidism patients plus 17 patients who later progressed to ophthalmopathy. For training and testing, the 100 or so patients in the discovery cohort were randomly divided in a 7:3 ratio. The paper describes TCR Vbeta CDR3 sequencing of about 140 peripheral blood samples, made up of 43 ophthalmopathy patients, 70 to 75 hyperthyroidism patients and approximately 17 progressor patients. Points the paper makes about the study in general: In validation, progression to ophthalmopathy was predicted by the model with 55% to 71% sensitivity and about 72% specificity, a median of 6.5 months before onset. Ophthalmopathy was separated from stable hyperthyroidism by a 13 V-J signature model, with over 85% sensitivity and roughly 81% specificity obtained in cross-validation and 80%/75% obtained in testing. Sample size was not statistically predetermined, and blinding of investigators to group allocation was not performed. Blood samples also contained most of the expanded thyroid clonotypes (frequency above 0.001), which suggests that blood repertoires may reflect thyroid immune responses.

This clonotype was detected once. Its antigen is not yet known. The input lacks base qualities; no much larger clone sits a single base away. Evidence from a single read is weak. The TCR beta CDR3 regions were amplified from the RNA transcripts. The TCR CDR3 was subjected to a first round of RT-PCR using the HTBI primer set and the Qiagen OneStep RT-PCR kit. Libraries were constructed in a second round of multiplex PCR, after which size selection and purification were carried out. Paired-end sequencing of the libraries was performed with 100 bp reads on an Illumina HiSeq2000. The authors processed their data as follows. SOAPnuke was used to process the raw data, with reads discarded if the reads contained adapters or uncalled bases, had a mean Phred below 15, or lacked an exact constant-primer or identifier match. COPE v1.2.5 was used to merge high-quality paired reads, and clonotypes were defined as unique nucleotide sequences. MiTCR v1.1 was used to align the clonotypes against IMGT TRBV, TRBD and TRBJ reference segments. Analysis was restricted to V-J combinations with a frequency above 0.0001, which covered 98% to 99.2% of repertoires. A TCS score was defined as the ratio of F50 (clonal expansion) to E x V (chaos), with BLOSUM62-based TCRdist applied between CDR3 peptides within each V-J. Welch's t-statistics and random forest reduced 514 V-J features to 13, which were used in a naive Bayes classifier (R e1071). The similarity between thyroid and blood repertoires was quantified using the Morisita-Horn index. The public reads were quality trimmed at Q25 with fastp and then assembled into clones with MiXCR by TCRdb, keeping productive beta chains. Records with the same CDR3 protein are collapsed into one entry carrying the most frequent genes and DNA. The V and J calls and clone size come from TCRdb's table, not from the authors' own analysis. This sample lists some 800,000 distinct CDR3 sequences; about 38% were detected once. The ten top clones hold over 8% of the sample.

Graves' hyperthyroidism was defined as stable when no progression to ophthalmopathy occurred over 18 months of follow-up. Hyperthyroidism patients were aged 18 to 65 years and newly diagnosed, with disease duration of less than 2 months. Exclusion was applied to patients with uncontrolled infections, other autoimmune diseases, pregnancy or lactation. Clinical symptoms, serum thyroxine and TRAb, thyroid ultrasound, and orbital computed tomography formed the basis for the diagnoses. PBMCs were separated from about 10 ml of fresh peripheral blood using Ficoll-Paque density gradient centrifugation. Total RNA was extracted with Trizol reagent, and quality was checked on an Agilent 2100 Bioanalyzer. The sample consisted of blood. This TCR derives from a man between 18 and 29 years old with Graves' hyperthyroidism.

CDR3 loop: CASSLGVLETQYF. DNA sequence: TGCGCCAGCAGCTTGGGGGTTCTAGAGACCCAGTACTTC. The V gene is TRBV5-1 and the J gene is TRBJ2-5; the D segment cannot be called with confidence. The CDR3 covers 13 residues, taking in both the cysteine and the phenylalanine. CDR3 DNA is the only sequence kept; it has 39 bases, read in frame from the first base. V is cut by 0 bases and J by 4 bases, and the space between the germline ends is 7 bases. CDR1 and CDR2 are read off the germline V gene as SGHRS and YFSETQ.